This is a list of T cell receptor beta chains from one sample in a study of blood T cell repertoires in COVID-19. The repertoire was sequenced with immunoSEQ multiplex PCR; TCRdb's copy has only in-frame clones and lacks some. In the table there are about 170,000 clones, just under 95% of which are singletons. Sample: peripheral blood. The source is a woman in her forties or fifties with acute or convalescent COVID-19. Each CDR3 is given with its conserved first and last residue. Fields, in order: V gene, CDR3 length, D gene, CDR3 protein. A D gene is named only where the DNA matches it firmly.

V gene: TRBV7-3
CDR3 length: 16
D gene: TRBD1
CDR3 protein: CASSLWTGASNTEAFF

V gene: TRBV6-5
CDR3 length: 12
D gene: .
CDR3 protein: CASSYQGNEQFF

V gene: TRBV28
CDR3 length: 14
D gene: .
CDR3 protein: CASSLGPGPNEQFF

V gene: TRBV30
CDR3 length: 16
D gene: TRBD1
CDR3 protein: CALSGTSGGAGTEAFF

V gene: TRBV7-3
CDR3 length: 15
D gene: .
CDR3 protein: CASSLKGKGNTEAFF

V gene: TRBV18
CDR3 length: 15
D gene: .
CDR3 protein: CASSPVGQGNTEAFF

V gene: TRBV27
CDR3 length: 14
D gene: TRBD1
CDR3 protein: CASSLYRGSNEQYF

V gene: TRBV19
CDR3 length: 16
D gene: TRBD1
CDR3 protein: CASSSTGTDVYNEQFF

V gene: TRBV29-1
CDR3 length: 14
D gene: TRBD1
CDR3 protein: CSVANRGHDTEAFF

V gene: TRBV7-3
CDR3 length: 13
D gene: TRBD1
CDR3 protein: CASSAGQGGEQFF

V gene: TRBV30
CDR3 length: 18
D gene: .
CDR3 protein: CAWSVPRHLQSSYNEQFF

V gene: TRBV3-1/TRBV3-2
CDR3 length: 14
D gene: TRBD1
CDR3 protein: CASSPDRDIPPLHF

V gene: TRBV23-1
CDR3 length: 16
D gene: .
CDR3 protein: CASSHHPGHRVRPQHF

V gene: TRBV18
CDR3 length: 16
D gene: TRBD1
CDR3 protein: CASSHTHRGGNYGYTF

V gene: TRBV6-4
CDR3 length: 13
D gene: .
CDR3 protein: CASRAPATGELFF

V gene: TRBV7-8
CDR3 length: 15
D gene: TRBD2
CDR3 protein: CASSFPAGVGNEQFF

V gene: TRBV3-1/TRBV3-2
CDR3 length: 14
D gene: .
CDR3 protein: CASSWGGPGGELFF

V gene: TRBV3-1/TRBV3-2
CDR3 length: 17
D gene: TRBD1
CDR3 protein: CASSSSRDRAFRDTQYF

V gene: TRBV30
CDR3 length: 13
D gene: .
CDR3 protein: CAWSVSSRTEAFF

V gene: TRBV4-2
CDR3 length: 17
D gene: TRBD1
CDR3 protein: CASSQEEGAYGVNEQFF

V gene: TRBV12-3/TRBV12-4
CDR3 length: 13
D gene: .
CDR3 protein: CASSFRSRGGYTF

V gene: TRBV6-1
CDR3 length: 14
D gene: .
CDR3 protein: CASSETQTQNIQYF

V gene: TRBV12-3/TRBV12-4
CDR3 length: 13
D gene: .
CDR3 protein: CASRSWAHNEQFF

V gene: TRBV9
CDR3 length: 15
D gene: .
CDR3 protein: CASSPSDSPNQPQHF

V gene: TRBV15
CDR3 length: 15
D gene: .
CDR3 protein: CATSSGGRAEETQYF

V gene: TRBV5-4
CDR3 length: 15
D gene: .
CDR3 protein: CASSAPGRTNYGYTF

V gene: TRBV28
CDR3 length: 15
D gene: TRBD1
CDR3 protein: CASSGAGTAFYEQYF

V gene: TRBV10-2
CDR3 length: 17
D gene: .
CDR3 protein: CASSETNTQGTNEKLFF

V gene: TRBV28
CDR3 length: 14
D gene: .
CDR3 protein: CASSLFAGEYGYTF

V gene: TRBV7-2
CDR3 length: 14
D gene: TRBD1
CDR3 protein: CASSWDRATYEQYF

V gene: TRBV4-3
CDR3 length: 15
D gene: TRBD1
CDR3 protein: CASSPQGEITDTQYF

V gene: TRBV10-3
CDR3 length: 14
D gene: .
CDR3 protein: CAISGTGGNEKLFF

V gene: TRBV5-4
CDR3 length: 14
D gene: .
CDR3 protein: CASSLSGHRYGYTF

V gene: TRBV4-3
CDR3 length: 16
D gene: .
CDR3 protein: CASSPAATTVQETQYF

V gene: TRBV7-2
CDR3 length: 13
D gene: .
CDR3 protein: CASSLGREEKLFF

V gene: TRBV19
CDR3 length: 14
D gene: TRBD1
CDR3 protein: CASTRDRGGQPQHF

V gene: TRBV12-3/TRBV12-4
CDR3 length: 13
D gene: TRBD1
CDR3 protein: CASSYLDREKLFF

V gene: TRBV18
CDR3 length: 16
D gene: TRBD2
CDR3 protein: CASSPGSSGFQETQYF

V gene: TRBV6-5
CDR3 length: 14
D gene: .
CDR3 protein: CASSSISGANVLTF

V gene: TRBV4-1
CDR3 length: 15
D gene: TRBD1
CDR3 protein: CASSQAGTVSYEQYF

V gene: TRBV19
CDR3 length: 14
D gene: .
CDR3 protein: CASSDRHGTTEAFF

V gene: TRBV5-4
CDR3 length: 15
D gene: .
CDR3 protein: CASSRGQTTNEKLFF

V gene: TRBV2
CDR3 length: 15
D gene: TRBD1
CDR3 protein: CASSLGQGRNQPQHF

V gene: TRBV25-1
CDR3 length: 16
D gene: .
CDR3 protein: CASSGPVDRSRRGYTF

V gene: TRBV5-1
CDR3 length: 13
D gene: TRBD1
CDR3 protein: CASSEGQKETQYF